Detailed here is one T cell receptor (beta chain). These data originate in a study of cytomegalovirus exposure and HLA in healthy donors. CDR3 length equals 18 residues. Looked up from germline, CDR1 is SGHTA and CDR2 is FQGNSA. The trim removed 4 bases at V and 9 bases at J, leaving 18 bases unmatched. The PCR made use of 60 Vbeta and 13 Jbeta primers. Measured with immunoSEQ multiplex PCR; TCRdb has only the in-frame clones, and not every one. The table shows hundreds of thousands of clones, with 70% occurring only once. This receptor was taken from a man between 40 and 49 years old in good health and CMV-seropositive. J is TRBJ2-2 and V is TRBV7-2; the match to TRBD2 covers 9 bases. The sequenced sample was PBMCs. The CDR3 loop is CASSSGLALEGGPRELFF. The CDR3 region has the DNA TGTGCCAGCAGCTCCGGACTAGCGCTCGAGGGAGGGCCGAGGGAGCTGTTTTTT.